Listed here is a single T cell receptor (beta chain). Its specificity is not known. The germline gives CDR1 MDHEN, CDR2 SYDVKM. Trimming cost V 6 bases and J 5 bases, with 17 bases left between them. The CDR3 is 15 residues long. No cell sorting was done before RNA was extracted from the tissue. The normal lung tissue was taken more than 3 cm from the tumor edge. The library came from three nested PCR rounds adapted from ARM-PCR protocols. TCRdb re-called the multiplex PCR reads with MiXCR, one entry per CDR3 protein. The sample lists 70,000 to 95,000 distinct CDR3 sequences, over 60% occurring once. These data originate in a study of tumor and adjacent non-tumor tissue in lung cancer. Study-level background: Patients comprised about a dozen adenocarcinoma, a couple of squamous cell carcinoma and 1 small cell lung cancer.

Study-wide results and limits: In normal lung, the top 100 clones were significantly more dominant than in tumor.

Sequencing was carried out using distant non-tumor lung tissue. The rearrangement joins TRBV28 to TRBJ2-1; D remains ambiguous. The TCR was taken from a man between 70 and 80 years old with non-small cell lung cancer. The CDR3 protein is CASSLTTSWNNEQFF. The DNA of the CDR3 is TGTGCCAGCAGCCTCACGACAAGTTGGAACAATGAGCAGTTCTTC. Variable domain in full (rest from reference TRBV28 and TRBJ2-1): DVKVTQSSRYLVKRTGEKVFLECVQDMDHENMFWYRQDPGLGLRLIYFSYDVKMKEKGDIPEGYSVSREKKERFSLILESASTNQTSMYLCASSLTTSWNNEQFFGPGTRLTVL.